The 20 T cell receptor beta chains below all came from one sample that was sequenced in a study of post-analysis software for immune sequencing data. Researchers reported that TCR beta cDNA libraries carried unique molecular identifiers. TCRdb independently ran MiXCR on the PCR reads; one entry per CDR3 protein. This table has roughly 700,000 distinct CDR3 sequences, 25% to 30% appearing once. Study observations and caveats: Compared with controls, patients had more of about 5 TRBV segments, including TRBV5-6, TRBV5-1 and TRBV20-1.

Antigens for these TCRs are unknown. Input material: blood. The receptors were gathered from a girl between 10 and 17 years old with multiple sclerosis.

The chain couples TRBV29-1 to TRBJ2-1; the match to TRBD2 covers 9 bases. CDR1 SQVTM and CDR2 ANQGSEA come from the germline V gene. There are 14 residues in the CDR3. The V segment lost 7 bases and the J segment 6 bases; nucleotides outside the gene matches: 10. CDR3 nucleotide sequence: TGCAGCGCCTCCCGTAGCGGGGGTTCCAATGAGCAGTTCTTC. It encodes CSASRSGGSNEQFF.

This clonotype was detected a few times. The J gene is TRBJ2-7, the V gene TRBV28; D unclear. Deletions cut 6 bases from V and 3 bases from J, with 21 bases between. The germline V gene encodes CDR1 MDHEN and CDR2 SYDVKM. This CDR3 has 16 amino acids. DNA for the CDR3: TGTGCCAGCAGCCTTAGGGCAGGTTACGTAGGCTACGAGCAGTACTTC. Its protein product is CASSLRAGYVGYEQYF.

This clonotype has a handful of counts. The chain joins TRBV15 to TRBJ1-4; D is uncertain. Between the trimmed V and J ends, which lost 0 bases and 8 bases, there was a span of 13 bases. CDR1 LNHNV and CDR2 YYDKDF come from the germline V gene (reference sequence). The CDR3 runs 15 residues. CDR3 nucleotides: TGTGCCACCAGCAGAGAACCCAGGAGTGGGGAAAAACTGTTTTTT. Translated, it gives CATSREPRSGEKLFF.

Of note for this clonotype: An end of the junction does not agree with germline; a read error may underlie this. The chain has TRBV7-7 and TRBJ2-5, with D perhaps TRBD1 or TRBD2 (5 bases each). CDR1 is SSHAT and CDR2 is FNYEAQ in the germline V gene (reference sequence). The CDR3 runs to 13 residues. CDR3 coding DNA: TGTGCTAGCAGCTTGGTGGGGACGGAGACCCAGTACTTC. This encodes CASSLVGTETQYF.

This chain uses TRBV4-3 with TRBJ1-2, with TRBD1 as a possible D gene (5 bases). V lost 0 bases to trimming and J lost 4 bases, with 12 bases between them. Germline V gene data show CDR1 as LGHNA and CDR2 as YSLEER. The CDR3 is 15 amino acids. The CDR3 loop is CASSQERGLPYGYTF. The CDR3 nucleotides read TGCGCCAGCAGCCAAGAACGGGGCCTTCCCTATGGCTACACCTTC.

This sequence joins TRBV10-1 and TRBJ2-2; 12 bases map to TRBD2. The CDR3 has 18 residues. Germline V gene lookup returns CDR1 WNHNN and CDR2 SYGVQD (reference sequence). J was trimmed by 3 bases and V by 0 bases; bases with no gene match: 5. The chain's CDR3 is CASSESTSGRTDTGELFF. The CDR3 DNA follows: TGCGCCAGCAGTGAGTCTACTAGCGGGAGGACAGACACCGGGGAGCTGTTTTTT.

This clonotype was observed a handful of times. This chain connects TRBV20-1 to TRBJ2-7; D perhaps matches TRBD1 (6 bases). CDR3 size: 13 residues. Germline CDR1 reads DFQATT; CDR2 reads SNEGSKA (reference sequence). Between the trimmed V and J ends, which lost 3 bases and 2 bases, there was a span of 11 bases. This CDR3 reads CSASPDRPYEQYF. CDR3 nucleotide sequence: TGCAGTGCTAGTCCGGACAGACCCTACGAGCAGTACTTC.

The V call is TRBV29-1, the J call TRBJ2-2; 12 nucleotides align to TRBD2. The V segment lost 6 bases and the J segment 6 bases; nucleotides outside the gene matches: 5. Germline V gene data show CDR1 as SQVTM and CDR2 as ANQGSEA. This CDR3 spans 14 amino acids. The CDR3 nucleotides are TGCAGCGTAAAGACTAGCGGGAGTCCCGGGGAGCTGTTTTTT. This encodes CSVKTSGSPGELFF.

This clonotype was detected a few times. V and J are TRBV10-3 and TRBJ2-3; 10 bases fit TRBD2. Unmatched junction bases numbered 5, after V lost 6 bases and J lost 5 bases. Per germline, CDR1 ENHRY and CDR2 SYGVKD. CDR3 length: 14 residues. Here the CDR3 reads CAIRGAGGGDTQYF. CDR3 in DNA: TGTGCCATCAGGGGAGCGGGGGGGGGAGATACGCAGTATTTT.

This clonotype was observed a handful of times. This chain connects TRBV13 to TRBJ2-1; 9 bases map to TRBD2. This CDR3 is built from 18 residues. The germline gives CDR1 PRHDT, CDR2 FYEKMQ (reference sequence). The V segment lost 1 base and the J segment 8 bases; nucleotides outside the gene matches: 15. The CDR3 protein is CASSLVLSLREGLDEQFF. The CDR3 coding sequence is TGTGCCAGCAGCTTAGTGTTATCATTGCGGGAGGGCCTGGATGAGCAGTTCTTC.

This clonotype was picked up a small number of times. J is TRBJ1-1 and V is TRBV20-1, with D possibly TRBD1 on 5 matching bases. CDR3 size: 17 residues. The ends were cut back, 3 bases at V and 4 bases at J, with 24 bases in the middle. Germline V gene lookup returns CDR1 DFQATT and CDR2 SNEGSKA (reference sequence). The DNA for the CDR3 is TGCAGTGCTAGCCTCCCCACAGGCGGGTTTAGTGGCACTGAAGCTTTCTTT. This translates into CSASLPTGGFSGTEAFF.

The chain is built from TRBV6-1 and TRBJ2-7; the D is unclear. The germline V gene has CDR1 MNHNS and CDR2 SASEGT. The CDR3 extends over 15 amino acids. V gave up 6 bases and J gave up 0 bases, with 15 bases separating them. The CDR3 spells CASRLETLNSYEQYF. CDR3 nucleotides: TGTGCCAGCAGGCTTGAGACGTTGAACTCCTACGAGCAGTACTTC.

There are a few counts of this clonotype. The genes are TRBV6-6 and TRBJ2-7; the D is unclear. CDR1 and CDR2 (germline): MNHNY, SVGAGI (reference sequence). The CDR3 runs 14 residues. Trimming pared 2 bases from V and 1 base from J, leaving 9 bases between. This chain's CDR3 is CASSYEAGSYEQYF. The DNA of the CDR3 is TGTGCCAGCAGTTACGAAGCAGGTTCCTACGAGCAGTACTTC.

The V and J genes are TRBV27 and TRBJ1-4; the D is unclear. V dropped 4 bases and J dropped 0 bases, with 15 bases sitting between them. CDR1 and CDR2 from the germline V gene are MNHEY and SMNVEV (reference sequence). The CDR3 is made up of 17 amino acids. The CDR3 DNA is TGTGCCAGCAGTTCCTGGGCCGTCCATGCAACTAATGAAAAACTGTTTTTT. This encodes CASSSWAVHATNEKLFF.

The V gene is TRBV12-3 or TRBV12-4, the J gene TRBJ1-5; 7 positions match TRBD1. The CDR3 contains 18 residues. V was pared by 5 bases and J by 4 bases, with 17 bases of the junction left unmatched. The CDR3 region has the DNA TGTGCCAGCAGTCCCCTACCCGGGACAGATATCTCAAATCAGCCCCAGCATTTT. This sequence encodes CASSPLPGTDISNQPQHF.

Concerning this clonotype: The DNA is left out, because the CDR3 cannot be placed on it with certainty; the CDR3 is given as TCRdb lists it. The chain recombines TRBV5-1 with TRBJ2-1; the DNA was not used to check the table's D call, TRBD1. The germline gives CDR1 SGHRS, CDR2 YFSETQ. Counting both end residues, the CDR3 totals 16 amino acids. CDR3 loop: CASSSGSGQGGNEQFF.

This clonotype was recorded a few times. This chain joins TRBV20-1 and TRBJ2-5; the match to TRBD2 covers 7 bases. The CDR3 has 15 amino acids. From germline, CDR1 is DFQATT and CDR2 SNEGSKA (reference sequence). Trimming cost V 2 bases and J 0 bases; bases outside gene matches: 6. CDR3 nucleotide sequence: TGCAGTGCTAGAAATCGACTAGCCCACCAAGAGACCCAGTACTTC. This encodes CSARNRLAHQETQYF.

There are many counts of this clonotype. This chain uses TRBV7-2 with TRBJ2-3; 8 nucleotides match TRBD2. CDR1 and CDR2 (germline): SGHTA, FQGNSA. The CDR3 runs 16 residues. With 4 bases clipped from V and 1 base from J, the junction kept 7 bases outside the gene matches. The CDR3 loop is CASSSRRGAGTDTQYF. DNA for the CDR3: TGTGCCAGCAGCTCCAGGCGGGGGGCCGGCACAGATACGCAGTATTTT.

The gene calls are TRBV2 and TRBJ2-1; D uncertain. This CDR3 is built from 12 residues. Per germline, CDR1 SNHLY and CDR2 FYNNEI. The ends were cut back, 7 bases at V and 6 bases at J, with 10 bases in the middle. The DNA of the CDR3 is TGTGCCAGCAAAAAGCTAGGCAATGAGCAGTTCTTC. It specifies CASKKLGNEQFF.

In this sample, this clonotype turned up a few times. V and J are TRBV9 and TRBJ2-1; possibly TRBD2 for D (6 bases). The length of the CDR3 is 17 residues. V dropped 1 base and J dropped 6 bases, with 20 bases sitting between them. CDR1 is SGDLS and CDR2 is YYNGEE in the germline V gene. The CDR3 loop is CASSVSGDFLGANEQFF. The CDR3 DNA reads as TGTGCCAGCAGCGTATCCGGGGACTTTTTAGGGGCCAATGAGCAGTTCTTC.